A selection of T cell receptor beta chains follows, all from one sample in a study of T cell repertoires in cytomegalovirus infection. TCRdb analysed the reads with MiXCR anew, one entry per CDR3 protein. Of approximately 730,000 distinct CDR3 sequences listed, 25% to 35% were seen once; the top ten hold about an eighth. The antigens of these receptors remain unknown. The material was cultured CD8+ T cells from PBMCs, obtained from culture after CMV antigen stimulation. Every receptor here comes from a human donor in good health (CMV status not recorded). Some clones in this sample may be carry-over from other donors' samples. The CDR3 runs from the conserved cysteine through the conserved F or W.

TRBV6-5	CASSYRRGGLNEQFF
TRBV11-2	CASSPGSDTQYF
TRBV6-5	CASSRDSPYNSPLHF
TRBV15	CATGTDEETQYF
TRBV4-1	CASSLLFPGTKGGGRNQPQHF
TRBV7-4	CASSPDGTRGYTF
TRBV6-2/TRBV6-3	CASTHDRVHEQFF
TRBV12-5	CASAPGTSGRGYTF
TRBV27	CATRQGTYMNTEAFF
TRBV6-5	CASSYVPSYREADNEQFF
TRBV7-9	CASSLVGTGNQPQHF
TRBV5-4	CASSFGRKLFF
TRBV12-3/TRBV12-4	CASSFKSPGTPIYNEQFF
TRBV7-2	CASSLGTGTSNQPQHF
TRBV6-2/TRBV6-3	CASSTSSDGYEQYF
TRBV27	CASSLPLTDTQYF
TRBV20-1	CSARELAGDYNEQFF
TRBV28	CASSFGMRGYGYTF
TRBV7-2	CASSSRLAGSGLDVWDTGELFF
TRBV25-1	CASSEKGGLDGYTF
TRBV7-3	CASSGSGGLNYNEQFF
TRBV4-1	CASSQTGESHQPQHF
TRBV18	CASSPETSFTDTQYF
TRBV27	CASSTGTSGRETQYF
TRBV6-1	CASSVRDSLTQETQYF
TRBV24-1	CATSDTREDTGELFF
TRBV12-3/TRBV12-4	CASRVNNRGVFAEAFF